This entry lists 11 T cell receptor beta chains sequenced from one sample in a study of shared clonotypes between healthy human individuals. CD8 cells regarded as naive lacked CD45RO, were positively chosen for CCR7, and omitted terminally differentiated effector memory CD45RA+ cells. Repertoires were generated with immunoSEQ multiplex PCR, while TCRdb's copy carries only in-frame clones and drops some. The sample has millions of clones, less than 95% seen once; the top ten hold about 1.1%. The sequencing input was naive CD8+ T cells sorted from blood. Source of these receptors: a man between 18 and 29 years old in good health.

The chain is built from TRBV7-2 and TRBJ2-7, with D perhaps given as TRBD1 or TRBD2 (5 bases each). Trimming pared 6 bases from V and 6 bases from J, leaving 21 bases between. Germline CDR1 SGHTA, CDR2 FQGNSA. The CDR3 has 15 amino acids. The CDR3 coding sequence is TGTGCCAGCAGAGGGGACCTAGACCTCAGGAGCGAGCAGTACTTC. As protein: CASRGDLDLRSEQYF. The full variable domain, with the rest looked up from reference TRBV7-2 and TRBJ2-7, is GAGVSQSPSNKVTEKGKDVELRCDPISGHTALYWYRQSLGQGLEFLIYFQGNSAPDKSGLPSDRFSAERTGGSVSTLTIQRTQQEDSAVYLCASRGDLDLRSEQYFGPGTRLTVT.

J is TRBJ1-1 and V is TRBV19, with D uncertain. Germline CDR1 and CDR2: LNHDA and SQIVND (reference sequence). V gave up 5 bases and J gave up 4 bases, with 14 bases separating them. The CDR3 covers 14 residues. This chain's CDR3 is CASSSLRGSTEAFF. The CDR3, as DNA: TGTGCCAGTAGTTCCCTAAGAGGGTCCACTGAAGCTTTCTTT.

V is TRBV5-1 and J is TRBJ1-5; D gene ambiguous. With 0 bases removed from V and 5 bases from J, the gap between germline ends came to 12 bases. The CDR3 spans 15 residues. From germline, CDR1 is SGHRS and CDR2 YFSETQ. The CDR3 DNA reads TGCGCCAGCAGCTTGGATGTAAGCGGGGATCAGCCCCAGCATTTT. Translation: CASSLDVSGDQPQHF.

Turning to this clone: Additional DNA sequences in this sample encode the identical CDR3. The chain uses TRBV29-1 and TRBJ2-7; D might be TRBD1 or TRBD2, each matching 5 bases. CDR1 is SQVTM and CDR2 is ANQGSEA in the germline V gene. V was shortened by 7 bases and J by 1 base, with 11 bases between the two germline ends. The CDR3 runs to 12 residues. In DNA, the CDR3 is TGCAGCGCCCGGGACGGTTCCTACGAGCAGTACTTC. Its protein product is CSARDGSYEQYF.

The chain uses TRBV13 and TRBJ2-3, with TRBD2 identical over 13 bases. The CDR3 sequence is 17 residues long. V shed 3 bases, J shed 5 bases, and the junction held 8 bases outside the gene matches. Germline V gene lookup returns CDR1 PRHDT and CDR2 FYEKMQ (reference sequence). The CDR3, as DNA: TGTGCCAGCAGCTTCTCACTAGCGGGAGGGGGAAGAGATACGCAGTATTTT. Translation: CASSFSLAGGGRDTQYF. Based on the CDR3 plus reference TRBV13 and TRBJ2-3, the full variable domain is AAGVIQSPRHLIKEKRETATLKCYPIPRHDTVYWYQQGPGQDPQFLISFYEKMQSDKGSIPDRFSAQQFSDYHSELNMSSLELGDSALYFCASSFSLAGGGRDTQYFGPGTRLTVL.

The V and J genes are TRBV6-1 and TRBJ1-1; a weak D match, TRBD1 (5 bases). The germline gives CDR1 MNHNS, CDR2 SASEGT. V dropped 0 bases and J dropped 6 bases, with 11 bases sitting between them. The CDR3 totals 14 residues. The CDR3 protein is CASSEALGHPEAFF. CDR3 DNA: TGTGCCAGCAGTGAAGCGTTAGGACACCCTGAAGCTTTCTTT.

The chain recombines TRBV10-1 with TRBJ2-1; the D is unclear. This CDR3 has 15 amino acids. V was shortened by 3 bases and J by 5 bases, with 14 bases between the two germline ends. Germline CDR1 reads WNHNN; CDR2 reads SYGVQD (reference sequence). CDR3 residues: CASSDLPDGNNEQFF. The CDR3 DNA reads TGCGCCAGCAGTGATTTGCCGGACGGAAACAATGAGCAGTTCTTC.

CDR3 sequence (DNA): TGTGCCAGCAGCTTTTCCAGGGAAGGCGGTTACAATGAGCAGTTCTTC. This sequence encodes CASSFSREGGYNEQFF. This chain connects TRBV13 to TRBJ2-1, with D possibly TRBD1 on 5 matching bases. The CDR3 has 16 residues. V dropped 3 bases and J dropped 4 bases, with 16 bases sitting between them. In germline, CDR1 is PRHDT, CDR2 FYEKMQ (reference sequence).

For the CDR3, the DNA is TGTGCCAGCACCGAAAGTGCGGGAGGCTCGGAGACCCAGTACTTC. The encoded protein is CASTESAGGSETQYF. This chain links TRBV27 with TRBJ2-5, with TRBD2 matching 8 bases. With 7 bases clipped from V and 5 bases from J, the junction kept 12 bases outside the gene matches. This CDR3 has 15 residues. Germline V gives CDR1 MNHEY, CDR2 SMNVEV (reference sequence).

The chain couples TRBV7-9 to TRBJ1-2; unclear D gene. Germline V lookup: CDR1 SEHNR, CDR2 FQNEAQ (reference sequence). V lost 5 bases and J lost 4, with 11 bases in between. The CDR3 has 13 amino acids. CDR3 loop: CASSPLGIYGYTF. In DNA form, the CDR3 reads TGTGCCAGCAGCCCATTAGGAATCTATGGCTACACCTTC.

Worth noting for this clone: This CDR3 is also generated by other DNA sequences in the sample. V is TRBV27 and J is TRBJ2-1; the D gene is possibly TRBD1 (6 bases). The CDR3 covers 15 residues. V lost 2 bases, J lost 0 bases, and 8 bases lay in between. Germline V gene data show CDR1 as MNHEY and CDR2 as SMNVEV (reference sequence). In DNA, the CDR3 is TGTGCCAGCAGTTTAGACAGGAGCTCCTACAATGAGCAGTTCTTC. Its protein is CASSLDRSSYNEQFF.